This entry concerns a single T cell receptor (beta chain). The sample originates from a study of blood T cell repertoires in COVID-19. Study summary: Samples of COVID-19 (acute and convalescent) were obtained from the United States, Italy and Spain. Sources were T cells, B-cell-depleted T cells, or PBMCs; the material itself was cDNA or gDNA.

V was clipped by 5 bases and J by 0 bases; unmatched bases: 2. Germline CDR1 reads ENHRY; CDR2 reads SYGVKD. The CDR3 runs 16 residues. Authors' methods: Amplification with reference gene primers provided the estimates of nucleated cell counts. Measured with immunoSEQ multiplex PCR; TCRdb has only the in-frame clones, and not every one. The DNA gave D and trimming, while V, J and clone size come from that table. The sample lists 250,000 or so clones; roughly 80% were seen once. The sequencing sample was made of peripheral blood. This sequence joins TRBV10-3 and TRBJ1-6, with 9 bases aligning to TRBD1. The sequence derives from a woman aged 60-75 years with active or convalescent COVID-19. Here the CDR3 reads CAISLQGASYNSPLHF. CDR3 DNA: TGTGCCATCAGTTTACAGGGGGCCTCCTATAATTCACCCCTCCACTTT.